What follows describes a single T cell receptor beta chain. Its antigen specificity is not known. Base-call qualities are not available, and no considerably larger clone is one nucleotide away. These data originate in a study of brain T cells in children with intractable seizures (dated by TCRdb to the early 2020s). At the level of the whole study: A NanoString immunology panel was first used to screen resected brain tissue from 40 to 60 pediatric epilepsy surgery cases for immune gene transcripts. About 70% of the 12 selected surgery cases also had pre-surgery blood sequenced, which left four cases with brain tissue only.

The immunoSEQ assay was used to generate TCR beta chain sequences from genomic DNA. The authors' analysis ran thus. CDR3 sequences that did not begin with the conserved framework cysteine at position 104 were removed by hand. To get clonality, the normalized Shannon's Diversity Index was subtracted from one, giving values from 0 (maximal diversity) to 1 (oligoclonal). Chi-squared comparison-of-proportions tests were used to check whether the frequency of the same CDR3 differed between samples, for example brain versus blood. Public clonotypes were identified through searches of immuneACCESS, and similarity to known antiviral clonotypes was evaluated with the VDJdb browser. TCRdb took this table from immuneACCESS and kept in-frame rearrangements with V and J called. Such tables lack part of the clones; where checked against another copy, unresolved V genes explain under half of the gap, and the rest is unexplained. V, J and clone size reflect that table, while D and trimming were determined from the DNA. Recorded for this sample are roughly 69,000 clones; 90% to 97% of them occurred a single time. The top ten clonotypes cover 0.35% to 0.4% of the sample.

From the cysteine through the phenylalanine, the CDR3 covers 21 amino acids. Only the CDR3 part of the read is kept: 63 bases, read in frame from the first base. Reading the germline V gene gives CDR1 LGHNA and CDR2 YSLEER. For this chain, trimming is 2 bases at the V end and 1 base at the J end, and the number of junction bases without a gene match is 11. The time point label, as the study defines it: resected brain tissue, or blood drawn just prior to surgery. The surgery cases with the highest brain T cell transcript signatures were chosen for TCR beta chain sequencing of brain tissue, and also of blood when blood was available. Prior to surgery, the patients had been treated with at least one anti-epileptic drug. The TCR-sequenced patients were children whose drug-resistant epilepsy was caused by tuberous sclerosis complex, focal cortical dysplasia, Rasmussen encephalitis or hemimegalencephaly. Blood was drawn right before the epilepsy surgery. Bulk genomic DNA was extracted from unsorted brain tissue and whole blood with the Monarch genomic DNA purification kit.

Findings and caveats that apply to the study as a whole: Viral specificity was inferred solely from CDR3 sequence similarity, and the HCMV serostatus of the patients was not known. Because sequencing depth was different between pre-surgery and post-surgery blood, clones absent from the pre-surgery sample may reflect undersampling.

The rearranged chain carries TRBV4-3 and TRBJ2-1, with TRBD2 matching 16 junction bases. The sample consisted of peripheral blood, taken at surgery. The receptor's source is a boy in the first two years of life with focal cortical dysplasia and intractable seizures. The CDR3: CASSQILGTGLAGGSYNEQFF. The sequenced DNA is TGCGCCAGCAGCCAAATTCTCGGTACGGGACTAGCGGGAGGGTCCTACAATGAGCAGTTCTTC.